This passage covers 31 T cell receptor beta chains from one sample sequenced in a study of blood T cell repertoires in COVID-19. Some clones are missing from TCRdb's copy, which holds only in-frame ones; the method was immunoSEQ multiplex PCR. The sample has some 130,000 clones; around 87% are singletons. Sample: peripheral blood. All receptors derive from a man aged 50 or older with active COVID-19.

The rearrangement joins TRBV6-6 to TRBJ1-4; maybe TRBD1 (5 bases). The CDR3 contains 20 residues. Trimming took 5 bases from V and 0 from J, leaving 25 bases between them. Germline V gene lookup returns CDR1 MNHNY and CDR2 SVGAGI (reference sequence). The CDR3 loop is CASSQEEGPLEVATNEKLFF. The CDR3 nucleotides are TGTGCCAGCAGTCAGGAGGAGGGGCCACTGGAGGTTGCAACTAATGAAAAACTGTTTTTT.

The chain joins TRBV24-1 to TRBJ2-3; 8 nucleotides line up with TRBD2. Germline loops: CDR1 KGHDR, CDR2 SFDVKD. This CDR3 comprises 16 residues. V trimming: 4 bases; J trimming: 6 bases; junction bases outside the gene matches: 11. The CDR3 loop reads CATSEGGGRTGDTQYF. CDR3 in DNA: TGTGCCACCAGTGAAGGCGGGGGGCGGACTGGCGATACGCAGTATTTT.

The chain links TRBV9 to TRBJ1-5; D remains unclear. This CDR3 comprises 17 residues. Germline loops: CDR1 SGDLS, CDR2 YYNGEE. Trimming took 2 bases from V and 0 from J, leaving 15 bases between them. The CDR3 DNA reads TGTGCCAGCAGCGTTGTCTCGGATCACTATAGCAATCAGCCCCAGCATTTT. This codes for CASSVVSDHYSNQPQHF.

This clone appeared a few times. The chain has TRBV2 and TRBJ1-5; TRBD1 agrees at 10 bases. The germline gives CDR1 SNHLY, CDR2 FYNNEI. This CDR3 has 14 residues. V dropped 7 bases and J dropped 6; count of bases not matched to a gene: 6. The CDR3, as DNA: TGTGCCAGCATCACCGACAGGGGGCTTCAGCCCCAGCATTTT. It yields the protein CASITDRGLQPQHF.

The chain combines TRBV19 with TRBJ2-1, with TRBD2 identical over 7 bases. This CDR3 has 16 residues. Germline assignment: CDR1 LNHDA and CDR2 SQIVND (reference sequence). With 1 base clipped from V and 10 bases from J, the junction kept 13 bases outside the gene matches. The CDR3: CASSIGAGTTNREQFF. CDR3 coding DNA: TGTGCCAGTAGTATAGGGGCTGGGACTACCAACAGGGAGCAGTTCTTC.

This chain joins TRBV7-9 and TRBJ2-7; D is perhaps TRBD1 (6 bases). CDR1 and CDR2 from the germline V gene are SEHNR and FQNEAQ (reference sequence). Trimming left V 4 bases short and J 6 bases short, with 16 bases between. CDR3 size: 14 residues. CDR3 residues: CASSSTGTKGEQYF. The CDR3 nucleotides are TGTGCCAGCAGCTCTACAGGGACCAAGGGCGAGCAGTACTTC.

This clone was picked up one time. The chain joins TRBV6-2 or TRBV6-3 to TRBJ1-1; D may be TRBD1 (5 bases). Germline CDR1 and CDR2: MNHEY and SVGEGT. Between the trimmed V and J ends, which lost 2 bases and 2 bases, there was a span of 18 bases. The CDR3 spans 17 residues. Written as DNA, the CDR3 is TGTGCCAGCAGTTACGGGGCGAGGTTTTCCCTAAACACTGAAGCTTTCTTT. It encodes CASSYGARFSLNTEAFF.

The chain carries TRBV7-2 and TRBJ1-6; 9 nucleotides agree with TRBD1. V gave up 3 bases and J gave up 7 bases; unmatched junction bases: 4. Germline loops: CDR1 SGHTA, CDR2 FQGNSA. CDR3 size: 15 residues. The CDR3 is CASSLDRGRNSPLHF. CDR3 coding DNA: TGTGCCAGCAGCTTGGACAGGGGACGGAATTCACCCCTCCACTTT.

The chain is built from TRBV3-1 (or the pseudogene TRBV3-2) and TRBJ1-6, with D perhaps TRBD1 (5 bases). Trimming stripped 0 bases from V and 8 bases from J, with 26 bases between. The CDR3 totals 20 residues. The germline V gene encodes CDR1 LGHDT and CDR2 YNNKEL (reference sequence). The CDR3 sequence: CASSQDWGRGNSKPYSPLHF. DNA for the CDR3: TGTGCCAGCAGCCAAGATTGGGGCAGAGGAAACAGTAAGCCTTATTCACCCCTCCACTTT.

The chain joins TRBV6-1 to TRBJ2-6; D call uncertain. Germline values: CDR1 MNHNS, CDR2 SASEGT. The CDR3 consists of 16 residues. Trimming stripped 0 bases from V and 4 bases from J, with 10 bases between. In DNA form, the CDR3 reads TGTGCCAGCAGTGAAGCATATCTAACGGGGGCCAACGTCCTGACTTTC. Its translation: CASSEAYLTGANVLTF.

This chain connects TRBV5-3 to TRBJ2-4; TRBD1 aligns across 7 bases. TRBV5-3 is annotated as an ORF whose role is uncertain. The CDR3 covers 16 residues. The J segment lost 1 base and the V segment lost 4 bases, leaving 8 bases of the junction unmatched. The CDR3 nucleotides are TGTGCCAGAAGCGGGACAGCAGGGGATGCCAAAAACATTCAGTACTTC. This gives the protein CARSGTAGDAKNIQYF.

The chain is built from TRBV19 and TRBJ1-4, with TRBD1 matching 7 bases. Trimming took 4 bases from V and 5 from J; bases not matched to a gene: 7. This CDR3 contains 15 residues. Germline values: CDR1 LNHDA, CDR2 SQIVND (reference sequence). As DNA, the CDR3 is TGTGCCAGTAGTACATGGACAGGAAACAATGAAAAACTGTTTTTT. Translation gives CASSTWTGNNEKLFF.

The V and J genes are TRBV2 and TRBJ2-3; the D is unclear. Trimming stripped 6 bases from V and 3 bases from J, with 10 bases between. This CDR3 has 13 amino acids. Germline V CDR1 and CDR2: SNHLY, FYNNEI. Written as DNA, the CDR3 is TGTGCCAGCAGAGCCGGGTGGACAGATACGCAGTATTTT. It codes for CASRAGWTDTQYF.

V and J are TRBV5-8 and TRBJ2-1, with 8 positions matching TRBD2. The CDR3 extends over 15 amino acids. J lost 6 bases, V lost 4 bases, and 9 bases had no gene match. CDR1 is SGHTS and CDR2 is YDEGEE in the germline V gene. CDR3 DNA: TGTGCCAGCAGCCGTGCGGGGGGACGGTTCAATGAGCAGTTCTTC. Its translation is CASSRAGGRFNEQFF.

This clone was recorded once. The V gene is TRBV30, the J gene TRBJ2-2; D is ambiguous. Germline V gives CDR1 GTSNPN, CDR2 SVGIG (reference sequence). The CDR3 sequence is 14 residues long. The V end lost 8 bases, the J end lost 0 bases, and 13 bases lay between the germline ends. CDR3 protein: CARKRHTNTGELFF. CDR3 sequence (DNA): TGTGCCCGAAAGAGGCACACGAACACCGGGGAGCTGTTTTTT.

The chain is built from TRBV20-1 and TRBJ1-2; D is ambiguous. This CDR3 has 11 residues. Trimming removed 6 bases from V and 8 bases from J, with 13 bases in between. Germline V lookup: CDR1 DFQATT, CDR2 SNEGSKA (reference sequence). CDR3 in amino acids: CSAAPGGGYTF. The DNA of the CDR3 is TGCAGTGCGGCCCCAGGTGGCGGCTACACCTTC.

Here the CDR3 reads CASSLIGSLYF. The CDR3 region has the DNA TGCGCCAGCAGCCTCATCGGGTCCTTGTACTTC. The rearrangement joins TRBV5-1 to TRBJ2-7, with unresolved D. CDR3 length: 11 amino acids. Germline CDR1 and CDR2: SGHRS and YFSETQ. Trimming pared 4 bases from V and 12 bases from J, leaving 14 bases between. Filled out from reference TRBV5-1 and TRBJ2-7, the complete variable domain reads KAGVTQTPRYLIKTRGQQVTLSCSPISGHRSVSWYQQTPGQGLQFLFEYFSETQRNKGNFPGRFSGRQFSNSRSEMNVSTLELGDSALYLCASSLIGSLYFGPGTRLTVT.

CDR3 sequence: CSARYQPQHF. In nucleotides, the CDR3 is TGCAGTGCCAGGTACCAGCCCCAGCATTTT. The V call is TRBV20-1, the J call TRBJ1-5; D remains unclear. V was clipped by 6 bases and J by 7 bases, with 7 bases between them. CDR3 size: 10 residues. Looked up from germline, CDR1 is DFQATT and CDR2 is SNEGSKA (reference sequence).

This clone has only one observation. This sequence joins TRBV7-7 and TRBJ2-5, with 16 bases that match TRBD2. The ends lost 5 bases at V and 5 bases at J; junction bases unmatched: 5. The CDR3 contains 16 residues. The germline V gene has CDR1 SSHAT and CDR2 FNYEAQ (reference sequence). CDR3 loop: CASSPGLAGGEETQYF. The CDR3 DNA follows: TGTGCCAGCAGCCCGGGACTAGCGGGGGGGGAGGAGACCCAGTACTTC. Filled out from reference TRBV7-7 and TRBJ2-5, the complete variable domain reads GAGVSQSPRYKVTKRGQDVTLRCDPISSHATLYWYQQALGQGPEFLTYFNYEAQPDKSGLPSDRFSAERPEGSISTLTIQRTEQRDSAMYRCASSPGLAGGEETQYFGPGTRLLVL.

The rearrangement uses TRBV29-1 and TRBJ1-1; 7 bases fit TRBD1. With 7 bases clipped from V and 0 bases from J, the junction kept 11 bases outside the gene matches. From germline, CDR1 is SQVTM and CDR2 ANQGSEA. The CDR3 covers 15 residues. The CDR3 loop reads CSALRQGSMNTEAFF. CDR3 bases: TGCAGCGCCCTCCGACAGGGATCAATGAACACTGAAGCTTTCTTT.

CDR3 in DNA: TGTGCCAGCAGCGCCCCTTTACCTCGGGAGACCCAGTACTTC. Its translation is CASSAPLPRETQYF. This chain connects TRBV9 to TRBJ2-5; D is uncertain. The germline CDR1 and CDR2 sequences are SGDLS and YYNGEE. This CDR3 region has 14 residues. Trimming took 3 bases from V and 5 from J, leaving 14 bases between them.

This chain joins TRBV6-6 and TRBJ1-2; 9 nucleotides line up with TRBD1. CDR1 and CDR2 from the germline V gene are MNHNY and SVGAGI (reference sequence). This CDR3 is built from 16 residues. Trimming cost V 5 bases and J 5 bases; bases outside gene matches: 12. The CDR3 here is CASSTPGTGIGYGYTF. DNA of the CDR3: TGTGCCAGCAGTACCCCTGGGACAGGGATAGGATATGGCTACACCTTC.

This clone has only one observation. The rearrangement uses TRBV4-2 and TRBJ2-3; 15 bases match TRBD2. The CDR3 spans 17 residues. V was clipped by 2 bases and J by 1 base; unmatched bases: 1. Germline V gives CDR1 LGHNA, CDR2 YNFKEQ. DNA for the CDR3: TGTGCCAGCAGCCAAAGGACTAGCGGGGGGGGCACAGATACGCAGTATTTT. Translation: CASSQRTSGGGTDTQYF.

The V and J genes are TRBV7-3 and TRBJ1-4; TRBD1 agrees at 8 bases. Germline V gene lookup returns CDR1 SGHTA and CDR2 FQGTGA. The CDR3 has 15 residues. With V trimmed by 6 bases and J by 5 bases, 8 bases remained unmatched. The CDR3 here is CASSLTGAPNEKLFF. CDR3 sequence (DNA): TGTGCCAGCAGTCTGACAGGGGCCCCAAATGAAAAACTGTTTTTT.

V and J are TRBV10-3 and TRBJ2-2; a weak D match, TRBD1 (5 bases). V was clipped by 11 bases and J by 0 bases, with 10 bases between them. CDR1 ENHRY and CDR2 SYGVKD come from the germline V gene. This CDR3 spans 13 amino acids. As DNA, the CDR3 is TGTGCCGCCCGGACAACGAACACCGGGGAGCTGTTTTTT. Amino acid sequence: CAARTTNTGELFF.

This clone was detected a few times. The chain employs TRBV7-2 and TRBJ2-7; 10 nucleotides match TRBD2. The J segment lost 5 bases and the V segment lost 0 bases, leaving 19 bases of the junction unmatched. Germline V lookup: CDR1 SGHTA, CDR2 FQGNSA. The CDR3 runs 20 residues. CDR3 in amino acids: CASSLAFQFMVSGGADEQYF. Written as DNA, the CDR3 is TGTGCCAGCAGCTTAGCTTTTCAATTTATGGTCAGCGGGGGGGCGGACGAGCAGTACTTC. The full variable domain, its missing parts supplied by reference TRBV7-2 and TRBJ2-7, is GAGVSQSPSNKVTEKGKDVELRCDPISGHTALYWYRQSLGQGLEFLIYFQGNSAPDKSGLPSDRFSAERTGGSVSTLTIQRTQQEDSAVYLCASSLAFQFMVSGGADEQYFGPGTRLTVT.

V usage is TRBV19 and J usage is TRBJ2-1, with D maybe TRBD2 (5 bases). This CDR3 comprises 14 residues. V lost 2 bases and J 6 bases, leaving 11 bases between the germline ends. CDR1 and CDR2 from the germline V gene are LNHDA and SQIVND (reference sequence). Here the CDR3 reads CASSISLALNEQFF. The CDR3 coding sequence is TGTGCCAGTAGTATAAGTCTAGCCCTCAATGAGCAGTTCTTC.

V gene TRBV4-3 combines with J gene TRBJ1-5, with 7 nucleotides matching TRBD1. V lost 9 bases, J lost 3 bases, and 5 bases stayed unmatched. The CDR3 extends over 13 amino acids. Germline V gene data show CDR1 as LGHNA and CDR2 as YSLEER. In DNA form, the CDR3 reads TGCGCCAGAAGACAGGGCATCAATCAGCCCCAGCATTTT. This gives the protein CARRQGINQPQHF.

This chain links TRBV6-6 with TRBJ2-2; D is possibly TRBD1 (5 bases). CDR3 length: 12 residues. Germline values: CDR1 MNHNY, CDR2 SVGAGI (reference sequence). Between the trimmed V and J ends, which lost 6 bases and 6 bases, there was a span of 8 bases. DNA for the CDR3: TGTGCCAGCAGCCCAGGGTCCGGGGAGCTGTTTTTT. This codes for CASSPGSGELFF.

The rearrangement links TRBV6-5 to TRBJ1-1; D is uncertain. This CDR3 has 12 residues. Germline lookup yields CDR1 MNHEY and CDR2 SVGAGI. V was pared by 2 bases and J by 10 bases, with 11 bases between. The CDR3 sequence is CASSYGAGGAFF. The DNA of the CDR3 is TGTGCCAGCAGTTACGGCGCAGGTGGAGCTTTCTTT.

The V call is TRBV19, the J call TRBJ2-7, with TRBD1 matching 7 bases. The CDR3 is made up of 14 amino acids. The germline V gene has CDR1 LNHDA and CDR2 SQIVND (reference sequence). V trimming: 4 bases; J trimming: 3 bases; junction bases outside the gene matches: 6. This CDR3 reads CASSTRDRSYEQYF. The CDR3 DNA sequence: TGTGCCAGTAGTACCCGGGACAGAAGCTACGAGCAGTACTTC. Drawing the rest from reference TRBV19 and TRBJ2-7, the complete variable domain is DGGITQSPKYLFRKEGQNVTLSCEQNLNHDAMYWYRQDPGQGLRLIYYSQIVNDFQKGDIAEGYSVSREKKESFPLTVTSAQKNPTAFYLCASSTRDRSYEQYFGPGTRLTVT.